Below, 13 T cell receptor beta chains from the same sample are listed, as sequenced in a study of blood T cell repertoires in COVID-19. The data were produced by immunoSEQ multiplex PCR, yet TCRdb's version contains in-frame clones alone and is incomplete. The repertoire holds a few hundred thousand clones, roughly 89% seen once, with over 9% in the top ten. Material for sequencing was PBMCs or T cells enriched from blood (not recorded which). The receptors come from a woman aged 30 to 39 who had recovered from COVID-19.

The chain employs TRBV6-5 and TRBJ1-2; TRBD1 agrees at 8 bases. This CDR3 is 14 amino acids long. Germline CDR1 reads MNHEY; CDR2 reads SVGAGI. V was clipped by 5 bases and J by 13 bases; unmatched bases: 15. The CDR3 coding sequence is TGTGCCAGCAGTCAAATTATTAACTCAGGACAGGGCACCTTC. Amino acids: CASSQIINSGQGTF.

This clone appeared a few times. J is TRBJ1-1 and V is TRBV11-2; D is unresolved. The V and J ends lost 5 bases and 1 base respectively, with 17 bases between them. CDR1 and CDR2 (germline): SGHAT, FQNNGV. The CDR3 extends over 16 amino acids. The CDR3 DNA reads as TGTGCCAGCAGCCAAGGTGTGAGGGTAGGGAACACTGAAGCTTTCTTT. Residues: CASSQGVRVGNTEAFF. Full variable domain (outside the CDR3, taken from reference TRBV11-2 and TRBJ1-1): EAGVAQSPRYKIIEKRQSVAFWCNPISGHATLYWYQQILGQGPKLLIQFQNNGVVDDSQLPKDRFSAERLKGVDSTLKIQPAKLEDSAVYLCASSQGVRVGNTEAFFGQGTRLTVV.

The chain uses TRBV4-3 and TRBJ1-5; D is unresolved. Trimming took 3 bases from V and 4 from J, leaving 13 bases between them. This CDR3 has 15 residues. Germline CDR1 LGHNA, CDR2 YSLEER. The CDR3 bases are TGCGCCAGCAGCCACTCCGGGGAGCAGAATCAGCCCCAGCATTTT. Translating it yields CASSHSGEQNQPQHF.

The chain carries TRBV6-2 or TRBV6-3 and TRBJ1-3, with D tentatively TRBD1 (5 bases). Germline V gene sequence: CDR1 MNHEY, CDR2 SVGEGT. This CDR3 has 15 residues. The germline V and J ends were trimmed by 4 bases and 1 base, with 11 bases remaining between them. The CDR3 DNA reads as TGTGCCAGCAGTTCCTTCCAGGGATCTGGAAACACCATATATTTT. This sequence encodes CASSSFQGSGNTIYF.

In nucleotides, the CDR3 is TGTGCCAGCTCCGCGGAATTCGGAGCTAACTATGGCTACACCTTC. The encoded protein is CASSAEFGANYGYTF. The chain employs TRBV6-5 and TRBJ1-2; D is unclear. The V gene lost 8 bases and the J gene lost 0 bases, with 16 bases spanning the gap. The CDR3 spans 15 residues. The germline gives CDR1 MNHEY, CDR2 SVGAGI.

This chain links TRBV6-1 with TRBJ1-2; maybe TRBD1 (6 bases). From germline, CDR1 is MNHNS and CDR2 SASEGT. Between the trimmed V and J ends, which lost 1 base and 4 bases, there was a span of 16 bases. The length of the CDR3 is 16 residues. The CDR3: CASSEGDWTVLYGYTF. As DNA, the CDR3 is TGTGCCAGCAGTGAAGGTGATTGGACAGTCCTCTATGGCTACACCTTC.

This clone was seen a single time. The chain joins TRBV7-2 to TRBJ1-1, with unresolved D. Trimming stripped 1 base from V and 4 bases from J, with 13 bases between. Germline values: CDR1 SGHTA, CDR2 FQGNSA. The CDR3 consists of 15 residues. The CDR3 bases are TGTGCCAGCAGCTTAGATTTCGGAGCGCTCACTGAAGCTTTCTTT. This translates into CASSLDFGALTEAFF.

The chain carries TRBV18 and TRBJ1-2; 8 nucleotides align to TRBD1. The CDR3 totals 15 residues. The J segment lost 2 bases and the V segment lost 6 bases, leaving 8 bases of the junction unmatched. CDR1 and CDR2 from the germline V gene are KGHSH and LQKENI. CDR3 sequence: CASSRWTGRNYGYTF. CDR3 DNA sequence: TGTGCCAGCTCCCGCTGGACAGGGCGGAACTATGGCTACACCTTC.

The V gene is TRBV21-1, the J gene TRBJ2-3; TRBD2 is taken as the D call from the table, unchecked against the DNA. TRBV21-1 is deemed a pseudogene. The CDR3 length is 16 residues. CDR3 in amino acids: CASSETWLRSTDTQYF. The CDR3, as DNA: TGTGCCAGCAGCGAGACCTGGTTGCGGAGCACAGATACGCAGTATTTT.

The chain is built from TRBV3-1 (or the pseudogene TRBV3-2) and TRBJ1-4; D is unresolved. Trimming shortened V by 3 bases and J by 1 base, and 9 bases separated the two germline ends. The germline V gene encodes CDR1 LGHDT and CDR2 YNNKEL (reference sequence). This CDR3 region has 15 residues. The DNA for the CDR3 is TGTGCCAGCAGCCAGGGGAGAGGAACTAATGAAAAACTGTTTTTT. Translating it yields CASSQGRGTNEKLFF.

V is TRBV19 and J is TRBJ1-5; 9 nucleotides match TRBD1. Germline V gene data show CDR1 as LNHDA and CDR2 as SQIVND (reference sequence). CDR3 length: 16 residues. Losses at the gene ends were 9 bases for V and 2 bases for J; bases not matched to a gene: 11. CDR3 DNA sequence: TGTGCCAGCGGACAGGGGTTTTTCGTTGGCAATCAGCCCCAGCATTTT. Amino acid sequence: CASGQGFFVGNQPQHF.

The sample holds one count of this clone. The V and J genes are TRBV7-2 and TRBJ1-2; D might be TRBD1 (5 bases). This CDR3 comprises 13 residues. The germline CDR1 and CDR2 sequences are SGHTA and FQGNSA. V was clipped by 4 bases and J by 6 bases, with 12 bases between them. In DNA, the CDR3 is TGTGCCAGCAGCTCGCGGACGACAGATGGCTACACCTTC. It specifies CASSSRTTDGYTF.

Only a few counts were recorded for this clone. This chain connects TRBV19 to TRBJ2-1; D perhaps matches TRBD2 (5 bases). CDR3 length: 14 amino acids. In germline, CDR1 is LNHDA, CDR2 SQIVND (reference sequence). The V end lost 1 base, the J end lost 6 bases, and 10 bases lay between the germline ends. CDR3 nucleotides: TGTGCCAGTAGTATAGGAGGGCCCACCAATGAGCAGTTCTTC. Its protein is CASSIGGPTNEQFF.